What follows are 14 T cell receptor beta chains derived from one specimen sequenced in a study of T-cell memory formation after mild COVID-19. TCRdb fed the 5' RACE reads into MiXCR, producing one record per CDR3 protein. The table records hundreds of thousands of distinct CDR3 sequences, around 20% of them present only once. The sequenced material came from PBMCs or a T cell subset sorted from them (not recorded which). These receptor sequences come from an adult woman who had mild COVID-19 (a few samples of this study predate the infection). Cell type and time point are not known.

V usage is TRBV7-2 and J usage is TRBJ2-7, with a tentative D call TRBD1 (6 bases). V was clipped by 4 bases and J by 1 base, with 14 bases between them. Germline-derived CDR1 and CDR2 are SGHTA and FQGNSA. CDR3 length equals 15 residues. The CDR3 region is CASSWPGHLSYEQYF. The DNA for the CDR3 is TGTGCCAGCAGCTGGCCGGGACACCTGTCCTACGAGCAGTACTTC.

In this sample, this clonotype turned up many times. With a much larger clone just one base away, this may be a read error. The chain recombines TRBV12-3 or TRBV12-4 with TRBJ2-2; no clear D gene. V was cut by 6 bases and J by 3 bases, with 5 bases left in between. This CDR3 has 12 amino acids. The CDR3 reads CASRSDTGELFF. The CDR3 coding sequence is TGTGCCAGCAGGTCCGACACCGGGGAGCTGTTTTTT.

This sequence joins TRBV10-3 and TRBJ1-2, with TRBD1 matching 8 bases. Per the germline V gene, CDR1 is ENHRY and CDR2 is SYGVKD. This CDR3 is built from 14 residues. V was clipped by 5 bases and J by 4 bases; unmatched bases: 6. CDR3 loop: CAISPDRGTYGYTF. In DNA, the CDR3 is TGTGCCATCAGTCCCGACAGGGGAACCTATGGCTACACCTTC.

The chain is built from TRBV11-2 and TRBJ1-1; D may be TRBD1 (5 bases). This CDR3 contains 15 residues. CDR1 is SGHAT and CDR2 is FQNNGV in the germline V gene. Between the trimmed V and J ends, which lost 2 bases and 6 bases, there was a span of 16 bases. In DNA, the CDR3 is TGTGCCAGCAGCTTAAGAAATTTGGGGGAGGCTGAAGCTTTCTTT. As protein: CASSLRNLGEAEAFF.

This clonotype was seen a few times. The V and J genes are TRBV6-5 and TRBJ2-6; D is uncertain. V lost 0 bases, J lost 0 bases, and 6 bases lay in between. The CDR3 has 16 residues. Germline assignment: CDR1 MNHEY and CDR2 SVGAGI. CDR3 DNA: TGTGCCAGCAGTTACTCCCAGCGCTCTGGGGCCAACGTCCTGACTTTC. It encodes CASSYSQRSGANVLTF.

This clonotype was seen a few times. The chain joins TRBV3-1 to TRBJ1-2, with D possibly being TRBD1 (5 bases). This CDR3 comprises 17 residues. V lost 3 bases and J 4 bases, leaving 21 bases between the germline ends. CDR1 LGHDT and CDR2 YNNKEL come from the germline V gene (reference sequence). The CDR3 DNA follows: TGTGCCAGCAGCCACCTTCCGGGGCAGGCGGACTTCTATGGCTACACCTTC. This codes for CASSHLPGQADFYGYTF. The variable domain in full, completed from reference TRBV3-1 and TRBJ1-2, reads DTAVSQTPKYLVTQMGNDKSIKCEQNLGHDTMYWYKQDSKKFLKIMFSYNNKELIINETVPNRFSPKSPDKAHLNLHINSLELGDSAVYFCASSHLPGQADFYGYTFGSGTRLTVV.

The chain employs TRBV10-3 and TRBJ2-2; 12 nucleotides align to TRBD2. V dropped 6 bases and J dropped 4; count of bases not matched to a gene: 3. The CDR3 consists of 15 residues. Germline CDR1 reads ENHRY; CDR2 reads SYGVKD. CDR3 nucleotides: TGTGCCATCAGAGGACTAGCGGGAAGCACCGGGGAGCTGTTTTTT. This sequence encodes CAIRGLAGSTGELFF.

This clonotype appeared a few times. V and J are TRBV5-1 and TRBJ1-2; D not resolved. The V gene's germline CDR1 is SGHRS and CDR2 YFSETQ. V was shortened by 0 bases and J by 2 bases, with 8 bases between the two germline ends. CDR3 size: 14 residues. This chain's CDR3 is CASSLAETNYGYTF. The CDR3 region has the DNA TGCGCCAGCAGCTTGGCGGAAACCAACTATGGCTACACCTTC.

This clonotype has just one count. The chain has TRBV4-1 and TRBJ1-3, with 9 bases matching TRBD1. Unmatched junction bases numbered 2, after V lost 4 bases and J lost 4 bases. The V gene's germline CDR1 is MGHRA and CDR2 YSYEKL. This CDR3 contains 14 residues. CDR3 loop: CASSRDREGNTIYF. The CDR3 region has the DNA TGCGCCAGCAGCCGGGACAGGGAGGGAAACACCATATATTTT.

In DNA form, the CDR3 reads TGTGCCAGCAGCTTATTCCGGGGGGTGGCTAATGAAAAACTGTTTTTT. The encoded protein is CASSLFRGVANEKLFF. The chain couples TRBV7-2 to TRBJ1-4; D is possibly TRBD1 (5 bases). This CDR3 contains 16 residues. Germline CDR1 SGHTA, CDR2 FQGNSA. Trimming took off 2 bases at V and 3 bases at J, with 13 bases between the two ends.

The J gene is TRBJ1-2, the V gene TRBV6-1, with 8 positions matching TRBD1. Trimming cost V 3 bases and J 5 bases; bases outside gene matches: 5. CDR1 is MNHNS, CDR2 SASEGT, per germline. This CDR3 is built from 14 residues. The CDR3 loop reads CASSDPGTGYGYTF. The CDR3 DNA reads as TGTGCCAGCAGTGATCCCGGGACAGGATATGGCTACACCTTC.

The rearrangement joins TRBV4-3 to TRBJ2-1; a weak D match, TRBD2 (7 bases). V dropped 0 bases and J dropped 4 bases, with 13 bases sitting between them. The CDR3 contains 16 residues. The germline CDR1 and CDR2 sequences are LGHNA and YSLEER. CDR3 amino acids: CASSQDRGGSYNEQFF. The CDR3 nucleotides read TGCGCCAGCAGCCAAGATAGGGGGGGTTCGTACAATGAGCAGTTCTTC.

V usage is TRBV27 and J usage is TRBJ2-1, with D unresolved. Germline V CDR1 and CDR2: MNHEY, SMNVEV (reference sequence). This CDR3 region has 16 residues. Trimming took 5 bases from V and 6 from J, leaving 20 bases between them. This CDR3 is CASSPYRDGPINEQFF. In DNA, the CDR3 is TGTGCCAGCAGTCCGTACAGAGACGGGCCGATCAATGAGCAGTTCTTC.

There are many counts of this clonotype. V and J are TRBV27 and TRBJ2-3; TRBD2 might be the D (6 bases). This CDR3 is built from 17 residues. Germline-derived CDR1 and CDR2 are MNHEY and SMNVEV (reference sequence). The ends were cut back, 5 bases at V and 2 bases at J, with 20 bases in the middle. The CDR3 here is CASSPLGARGLTDTQYF. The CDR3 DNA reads TGTGCCAGCAGTCCCTTGGGAGCGCGGGGTCTCACAGATACGCAGTATTTT.